This TCR beta chain was sequenced in a study of cytomegalovirus exposure and HLA in healthy donors. Study-wide points: Reportedly, HLA-A and HLA-B alleles of most subjects were accurately predicted from TCR beta. Sequencing likely generated an artifact that appeared as a cluster of highly shared sequence variants. One later analysis reportedly identified an Asian-associated ancestry cluster that showed fewer N-insertions than the approximately 710-donor mean. Productive status was seen about 87% or about 30% of the time for most TCR beta V segments in an earlier analysis.

With 60 Vbeta and 13 Jbeta primers, the PCR was carried out. Clones were sequenced by immunoSEQ multiplex PCR, and TCRdb holds only the in-frame ones, with some missing. The sample has 110,000 to 150,000 clones, and its top ten clones hold 2.2%. The germline V and J ends were trimmed by 1 base and 4 bases, with 5 bases remaining between them. The CDR3 spans 13 residues. The germline V gene encodes CDR1 SGHVS and CDR2 FQNEAQ. Notes on this clone: Its antigen remains unidentified.

V gene TRBV7-8 combines with J gene TRBJ1-5; D unclear. The receptor was derived from a woman between 18 and 29 years old in good health and CMV-seronegative. Material: PBMCs. This CDR3 reads CASSLVQNQPQHF. CDR3 bases: TGTGCCAGCAGCTTAGTTCAGAATCAGCCCCAGCATTTT.